The text below deals with one TCR beta chain. There is no known antigen for this receptor. Per-nucleotide qualities are absent, and no much larger clonotype sits a single base away. V is pruned by 8 bases and J by 1 base, leaving 8 bases of the junction without a gene match. Spanning cysteine to phenylalanine, the CDR3 consists of 15 amino acids. Solely the CDR3 DNA is kept, with 45 bases framed from the first base. CDR1 and CDR2, per the germline V gene, are ENHRY and SYGVKD. The entry originates in a study of blood T cell repertoires in COVID-19 (TCRdb year 2020). In terms of the full investigation: The collaborator samples originated in the United States, Italy and Spain and spanned the acute and convalescent phases of COVID-19. HLA class I and class II types, where available, came from metadata supplied by the sample provider rather than from assay-based typing. A freely available public database, intended as a resource for researchers studying the immune response to SARS-CoV-2, is where the repertoires were released. The samples were drawn from two sources: the first 160 participants of the ongoing ImmuneRACE study, and 1,000 to 1,500 subjects contributed by 6 global collaborators. The prospective study material was composed of cDNA or gDNA derived from T cells, B-cell-depleted T cells, or PBMCs. Nearly every sample came with metadata listing a de-identified subject ID, COVID-19 status, age in years and sex. The dataset comprised deeply sampled blood TCRbeta repertoires from subjects exposed to, actively infected with, or recovered from COVID-19. Overall study results and their limits: The quantity of clinical and demographic metadata differed by source and by participant and was supplied without curation.

TCRbeta CDR3 regions were amplified from genomic DNA using the immunoSEQ Assay, a bias-controlled multiplex PCR. Concerning the study's data processing: The number of nucleated cells in each sample was estimated by amplification of reference gene primers within the assay. Sequence reads were collapsed and filtered to measure the absolute abundance of every unique TCRbeta CDR3 rearrangement. For each sample, productive Simpson clonality was calculated by taking the square root of Simpson's diversity index across productive rearrangements. TCRdb stores this immuneACCESS table with in-frame sequences only. Part of the clones is absent; in the studies checked, under half of the shortfall reflects unresolved V genes, and no reason is known for the rest. V, J and clone size derive from that table, while D and trimming were established from the DNA sequence. The sample table shows about 62,000 clones, and roughly 89% are seen once. Roughly 1.4% of the sample is taken by the ten largest.

Collaborating institutions collected whole blood in K2EDTA tubes following their own protocols. Collaborator samples were shipped for TCRbeta analysis as frozen whole blood, isolated PBMCs, or DNA extracted from either sample type. The chain joins TRBV10-3 to TRBJ2-3, with TRBD2 identical over 8 junction bases. Material: peripheral blood. This sequence was found in a woman older than 75 with acute or convalescent COVID-19. Here the CDR3 is given as CAIGEAGAGTDTQYF. The sequence in DNA is TGTGCCATCGGGGAAGCGGGAGCGGGCACAGATACGCAGTATTTT.